The source of this T cell receptor beta chain is a study of blood T cell repertoires in COVID-19. Study-wide background: COVID-19 samples collected from the United States, Italy and Spain covered acute and convalescent phases. T cells, B-cell-depleted T cells, or PBMCs supplied cDNA or gDNA.

Germline CDR1 and CDR2: LNHDA and SQIVND (reference sequence). V lost 4 bases, J lost 7 bases, and 5 bases stayed unmatched. This CDR3 region has 13 residues. Per the original methods: Amplified reference gene primers provided the basis for estimating nucleated cell counts. Profiling relied on immunoSEQ multiplex PCR, and the TCRdb table lists in-frame clones only, not all of them. For V, J and clone size, that table is used; D and trimming come from the DNA. The repertoire consists of over 95,000 clones, with around 74% occurring once and the leading ten covering 15% to 20%. This clonotype originated in a woman aged 80 or over with active or convalescent COVID-19. The V and J genes are TRBV19 and TRBJ2-7; 9 nucleotides line up with TRBD1. Input material: peripheral blood. The DNA for the CDR3 is TGTGCCAGTAGTAGAGGACAGGGGCGAGAGCAGTACTTC. Residues: CASSRGQGREQYF.